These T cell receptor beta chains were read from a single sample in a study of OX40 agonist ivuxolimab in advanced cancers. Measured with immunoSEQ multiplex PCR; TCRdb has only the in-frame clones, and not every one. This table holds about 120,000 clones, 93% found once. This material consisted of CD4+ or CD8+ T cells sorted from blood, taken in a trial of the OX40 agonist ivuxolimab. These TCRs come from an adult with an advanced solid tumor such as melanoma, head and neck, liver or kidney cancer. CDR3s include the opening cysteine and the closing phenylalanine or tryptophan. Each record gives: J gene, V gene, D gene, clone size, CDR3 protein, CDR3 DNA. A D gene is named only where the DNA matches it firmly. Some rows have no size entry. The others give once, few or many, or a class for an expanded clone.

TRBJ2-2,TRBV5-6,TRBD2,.,CASSFEGLAGGVGELFF,TGTGCCAGCAGCTTCGAGGGACTAGCGGGAGGAGTTGGGGAGCTGTTTTTT
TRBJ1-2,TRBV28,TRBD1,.,CASHRGMHGYTF,TGTGCCAGCCACAGGGGTATGCATGGCTACACCTTC
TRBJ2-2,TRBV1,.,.,CTSSQDRTSGRAGELFF,TGCACCAGCAGCCAGGACAGGACTAGCGGGAGGGCCGGGGAGCTGTTTTTT
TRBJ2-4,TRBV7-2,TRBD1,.,CASSLDSGTGNIQYF,TGTGCCAGCAGCCTAGACTCCGGGACAGGGAACATTCAGTACTTC
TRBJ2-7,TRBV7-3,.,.,CASSLGRGSHEQYF,TGTGCCAGCAGTTTGGGCCGGGGGTCCCACGAGCAGTACTTC
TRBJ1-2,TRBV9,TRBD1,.,CASSEQGAAPWGGYTF,TGTGCCAGCAGCGAACAGGGGGCAGCCCCGTGGGGTGGCTACACCTTC
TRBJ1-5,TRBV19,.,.,CASSIQLDQPQHF,TGTGCCAGTAGTATCCAGTTGGACCAGCCCCAGCATTTT
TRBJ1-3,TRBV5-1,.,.,CASSLDRGNTIYF,TGCGCCAGCAGCTTGGACAGGGGAAACACCATATATTTT
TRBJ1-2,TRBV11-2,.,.,CASSPGESSTYGYTF,TGTGCCAGCAGCCCCGGGGAGTCTAGTACCTATGGCTACACCTTC
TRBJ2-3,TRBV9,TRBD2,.,CASSQATRSGALDTQYF,TGTGCCAGCAGCCAGGCTACAAGAAGCGGGGCGCTAGATACGCAGTATTTT
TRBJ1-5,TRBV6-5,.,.,CASSYSAPPSNQPQHF,TGTGCCAGCAGTTACTCGGCCCCGCCTAGTAATCAGCCCCAGCATTTT
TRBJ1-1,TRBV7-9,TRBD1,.,CASSPSGTGSLTEAFF,TGTGCCAGCAGCCCGTCCGGGACAGGGTCCTTGACTGAAGCTTTCTTT
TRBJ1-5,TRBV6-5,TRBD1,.,CASSLQGGNQPQHF,TGTGCCAGCAGTCTCCAGGGGGGAAATCAGCCCCAGCATTTT
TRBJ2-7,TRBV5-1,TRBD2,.,CASSLDTSGTYEQYF,TGCGCCAGCAGCTTGGATACTAGCGGAACCTACGAGCAGTACTTC
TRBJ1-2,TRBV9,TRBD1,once,CASSVGSIGTDYGYTF,TGTGCCAGCAGCGTAGGTTCTATAGGGACAGACTATGGCTACACCTTC
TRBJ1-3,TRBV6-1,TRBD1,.,CASMGQRNLGNTIYF,TGTGCCAGCATGGGACAGCGCAACCTTGGAAACACCATATATTTT
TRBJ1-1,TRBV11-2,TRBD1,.,CASSWGQTNTEAFF,TGTGCCAGCAGCTGGGGACAGACGAACACTGAAGCTTTCTTT
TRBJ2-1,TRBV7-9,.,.,CASSLGGPGQSSFF,TGTGCCAGCAGCTTAGGAGGTCCGGGCCAATCTAGCTTCTTC
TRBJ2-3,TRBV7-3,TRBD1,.,CASSLTATGLDTQYF,TGTGCCAGCAGCTTAACCGCGACAGGGTTAGATACGCAGTATTTT
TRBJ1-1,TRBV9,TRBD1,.,CASSVELGTAEEAFF,TGTGCCAGCAGCGTAGAATTGGGGACAGCCGAGGAAGCTTTCTTT
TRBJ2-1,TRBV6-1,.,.,CASGGQSSYNEQFF,TGTGCCAGCGGCGGACAGAGCTCCTACAATGAGCAGTTCTTC
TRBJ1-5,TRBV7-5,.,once,CARSRTGSRWPQHF,TGTGCCAGAAGCCGGACAGGGTCCAGGTGGCCCCAGCATTTT
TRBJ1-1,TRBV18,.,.,CASSRTESTEAFF,TGTGCCAGCTCACGCACGGAAAGCACTGAAGCTTTCTTT
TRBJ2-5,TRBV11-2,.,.,CASSLAQRGGRLETQYF,TGTGCCAGCAGCTTAGCCCAGAGGGGGGGGCGCTTAGAGACCCAGTACTTC
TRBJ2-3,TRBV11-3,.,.,CASSLGAITDTQYF,TGTGCCAGCAGCTTAGGGGCAATAACAGATACGCAGTATTTT
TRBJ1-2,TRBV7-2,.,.,CASSALYGYTF,TGTGCCAGCAGCGCCCTCTATGGCTACACCTTC
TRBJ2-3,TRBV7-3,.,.,CASSSKGWDTQYF,TGTGCCAGCAGCTCGAAGGGCTGGGATACGCAGTATTTT
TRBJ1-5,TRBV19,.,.,CASSTPTGQRRQPQHF,TGTGCCAGTAGTACCCCGACGGGGCAGAGAAGGCAGCCCCAGCATTTT
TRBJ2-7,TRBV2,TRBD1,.,CASRKGQGNYEQYF,TGTGCCAGTAGAAAAGGACAGGGGAACTACGAGCAGTACTTC
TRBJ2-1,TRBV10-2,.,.,CASSEPETGESYNEQFF,TGCGCCAGCAGTGAACCTGAGACGGGAGAATCCTACAATGAGCAGTTCTTC
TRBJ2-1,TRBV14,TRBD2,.,CASSRHSGGSYNEQFF,TGTGCCAGCAGCCGTCACAGCGGGGGATCCTACAATGAGCAGTTCTTC
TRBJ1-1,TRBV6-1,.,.,CASSSINTEAFF,TGTGCCAGCAGCTCGATCAACACTGAAGCTTTCTTT
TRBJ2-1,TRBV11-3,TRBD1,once,CASSLDGDREFF,TGTGCCAGCAGCTTAGATGGGGACAGGGAGTTCTTC
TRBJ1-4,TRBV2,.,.,CASQTTGTLNEKLFF,TGTGCCAGTCAGACGACCGGCACTCTGAATGAAAAACTGTTTTTT
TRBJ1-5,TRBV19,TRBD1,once,CASSPRDRVVQPQHF,TGTGCCAGTAGTCCGCGGGACAGGGTGGTTCAGCCCCAGCATTTT
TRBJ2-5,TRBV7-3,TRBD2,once,CASSLSSTRPGGPGSQETQYF,TGTGCCAGCAGCTTATCTTCCACACGGCCGGGAGGGCCAGGTTCCCAAGAGACCCAGTACTTC
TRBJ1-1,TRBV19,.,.,CATRGDLDTEAFF,TGTGCCACCCGAGGGGACCTGGACACTGAAGCTTTCTTT
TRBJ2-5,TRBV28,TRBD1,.,CASRSTTGARETQYF,TGTGCCAGCAGAAGCACGACAGGGGCGCGGGAGACCCAGTACTTC
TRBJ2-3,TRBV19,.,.,CASSDGGPTDTQYF,TGTGCCAGTAGTGACGGGGGACCCACAGATACGCAGTATTTT
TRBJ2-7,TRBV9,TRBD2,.,CASSVAGLAGREQYF,TGTGCCAGCAGCGTAGCCGGGTTAGCGGGGAGGGAGCAGTACTTC
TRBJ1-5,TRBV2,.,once,CASSAKGGYGNQPQHF,TGTGCCAGCAGTGCAAAGGGAGGGTATGGCAATCAGCCCCAGCATTTT
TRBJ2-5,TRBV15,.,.,CATSGRETQYF,TGTGCCACCAGCGGGAGGGAGACCCAGTACTTC
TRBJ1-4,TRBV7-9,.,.,CASSLPGGRANEKLFF,TGTGCCAGCAGCTTGCCGGGTGGGAGAGCTAATGAAAAACTGTTTTTT
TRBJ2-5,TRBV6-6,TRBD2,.,CASTLAGAIGETQYF,TGTGCCAGCACTTTAGCGGGGGCAATCGGGGAGACCCAGTACTTC
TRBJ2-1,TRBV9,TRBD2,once,CASSVGLAGTNEQFF,TGTGCCAGCAGCGTAGGACTAGCGGGCACCAATGAGCAGTTCTTC
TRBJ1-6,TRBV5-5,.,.,CASSTRTADSPLHF,TGTGCCAGCAGCACAAGGACAGCTGATTCACCCCTCCACTTT
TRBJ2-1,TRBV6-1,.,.,CASSDSSLPSYNEQFF,TGTGCCAGCAGTGATTCAAGCCTACCAAGCTACAATGAGCAGTTCTTC
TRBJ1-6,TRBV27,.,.,CASRYQGWGSYNSPLHF,TGTGCCAGCAGGTACCAGGGGTGGGGCTCCTATAATTCACCCCTCCACTTT
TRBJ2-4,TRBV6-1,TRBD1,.,CASRQGGGDIQYF,TGTGCCAGTAGACAGGGCGGAGGTGACATTCAGTACTTC
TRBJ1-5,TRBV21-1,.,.,CASSKPDRVNQPQHF,TGTGCCAGCAGCAAACCAGACAGGGTCAATCAGCCCCAGCATTTT
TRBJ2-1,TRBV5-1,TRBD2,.,CASSLVTSGENEQFF,TGCGCCAGCAGCTTGGTTACTAGCGGGGAGAATGAGCAGTTCTTC
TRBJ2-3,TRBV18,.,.,CASATQEFTDTQYF,TGTGCCAGCGCTACACAGGAATTCACAGATACGCAGTATTTT
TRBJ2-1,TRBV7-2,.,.,CASSLDGSNEQFF,TGTGCCAGCAGCTTAGACGGTAGTAATGAGCAGTTCTTC
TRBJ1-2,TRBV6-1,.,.,CASSEARGTGYTF,TGTGCCAGCAGTGAAGCGAGGGGCACTGGCTACACCTTC